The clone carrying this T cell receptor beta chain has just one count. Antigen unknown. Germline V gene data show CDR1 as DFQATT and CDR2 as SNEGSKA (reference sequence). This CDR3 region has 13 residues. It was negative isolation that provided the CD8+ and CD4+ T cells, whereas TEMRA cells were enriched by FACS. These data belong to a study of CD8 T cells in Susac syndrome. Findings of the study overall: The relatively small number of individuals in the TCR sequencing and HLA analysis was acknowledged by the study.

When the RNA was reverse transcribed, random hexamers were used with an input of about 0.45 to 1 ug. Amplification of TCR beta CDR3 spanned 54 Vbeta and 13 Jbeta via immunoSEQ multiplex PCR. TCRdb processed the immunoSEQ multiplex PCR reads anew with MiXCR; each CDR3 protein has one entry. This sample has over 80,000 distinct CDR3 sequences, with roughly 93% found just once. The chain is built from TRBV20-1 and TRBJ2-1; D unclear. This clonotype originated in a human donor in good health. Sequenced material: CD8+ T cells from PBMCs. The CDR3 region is CSSTVPANNEQFF. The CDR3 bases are TGCAGCTCCACGGTGCCAGCTAACAATGAGCAGTTCTTC.